These T cell receptor beta chains were read from a single sample in a study of identical twins. TCRdb processed the 5' RACE reads anew with MiXCR; each CDR3 protein has one entry. This sample yields some 300,000 distinct CDR3 sequences, of which roughly 12% are seen a single time; approximately 7.9% belongs to the top ten. This same sample was also part of a study on yellow fever vaccine responses in identical twins.

Material for sequencing was CD8+ T cells sorted from blood. The receptor set was obtained from a woman aged 18-35 years in good health. Each CDR3 is given with its conserved first and last residue. A D gene is named only where the DNA matches it firmly. Clone size is shown for a subset of rows, as once, few, many or a class of expanded clone.

V	size	D	J	DNA	CDR3
TRBV20-1	few	NA	TRBJ2-1	TGCAGTGCTAGAGATCTGGGTATTGAGCAGTTCTTC	CSARDLGIEQFF
TRBV7-9	few	NA	TRBJ1-1	TGTGCCAGCAGCCGTGCCCAAACGAACACTGAAGCTTTCTTT	CASSRAQTNTEAFF
TRBV7-2	many	NA	TRBJ2-2	TGTGCCAGCAGCTTTAATACCGGGGAGCTGTTTTTT	CASSFNTGELFF
TRBV7-6	many	NA	TRBJ1-4	TGTGCCAGCAGCCCCGGGGGGGGTGGAGAAAAACTGTTTTTT	CASSPGGGGEKLFF
TRBV7-6	many	NA	TRBJ2-5	TGTGCCAGCACCTCCGGCCGGGAGACCCAGTACTTC	CASTSGRETQYF
TRBV20-1	few	NA	TRBJ1-2	TGCAGTGCTCCCCGGACGGATAACTATGGCTACACCTTC	CSAPRTDNYGYTF
TRBV6-1	NA	TRBD1	TRBJ1-5	TGTGCCAGCAGTGAAAGGGGACAGATCAATCAGCCCCAGCATTTT	CASSERGQINQPQHF
TRBV9	NA	NA	TRBJ2-1	TGTGCCAGCGGAAGCTTCCGCAATGAGCAGTTCTTC	CASGSFRNEQFF
TRBV3-1	few	NA	TRBJ2-1	TGTGCCAGCAGCCAGCGACTGAGCTCCTACAATGAGCAGTTCTTC	CASSQRLSSYNEQFF
TRBV15	NA	NA	TRBJ2-7	TGTGCCACCAGCACCACCAGAGAGTCCACTAAAGAGCAGTACTTC	CATSTTRESTKEQYF
TRBV9	NA	TRBD1	TRBJ2-3	TGTGCCAGCAGCGTAGGACAGGGCGTCGCAGATACGCAGTATTTT	CASSVGQGVADTQYF
TRBV2	few	TRBD1	TRBJ2-5	TGTGCCAGCAGTGGACCGGGACAGGGGCTGGAGACCCAGTACTTC	CASSGPGQGLETQYF
TRBV7-9	few	NA	TRBJ2-5	TGTGCCAGCAGCCCCCTCCAATCCCAAGAGACCCAGTACTTC	CASSPLQSQETQYF
TRBV20-1	few	NA	TRBJ2-5	TGCAGTGCTAGAGGTGGGCAGTTCCAAGAGACCCAGTACTTC	CSARGGQFQETQYF
TRBV10-2	few	NA	TRBJ2-1	TGCGCCTCCAGACTGGCGGCAGATGAGCAGTTCTTC	CASRLAADEQFF
TRBV24-1	few	NA	TRBJ2-3	TGTGCCACCAGTGGGGCGGGAAGCACAGATACGCAGTATTTT	CATSGAGSTDTQYF
TRBV7-6	many	TRBD1	TRBJ2-2	TGTGCCAGCAGCTTAGGACAGGGGGCGACCACCGGGGAGCTGTTTTTT	CASSLGQGATTGELFF
TRBV27	many	TRBD1	TRBJ1-6	TGTGCCAGCAATGACAGGGGCCCTAACAATCCTGATTCACCCCTCCACTTT	CASNDRGPNNPDSPLHF
TRBV19	NA	TRBD2	TRBJ2-1	TGTGCCGCCCGGACTAGCGGGAGGGATGAGCAGTTCTTC	CAARTSGRDEQFF
TRBV10-1	many	TRBD2	TRBJ2-3	TGCGCCAGCAGTGAAGCGGGGAGGGAATTCACAGATACGCAGTATTTT	CASSEAGREFTDTQYF
TRBV24-1	many	NA	TRBJ1-1	TGTGCCACCAGTGACCTGACAGGCACTGAAGCTTTCTTT	CATSDLTGTEAFF